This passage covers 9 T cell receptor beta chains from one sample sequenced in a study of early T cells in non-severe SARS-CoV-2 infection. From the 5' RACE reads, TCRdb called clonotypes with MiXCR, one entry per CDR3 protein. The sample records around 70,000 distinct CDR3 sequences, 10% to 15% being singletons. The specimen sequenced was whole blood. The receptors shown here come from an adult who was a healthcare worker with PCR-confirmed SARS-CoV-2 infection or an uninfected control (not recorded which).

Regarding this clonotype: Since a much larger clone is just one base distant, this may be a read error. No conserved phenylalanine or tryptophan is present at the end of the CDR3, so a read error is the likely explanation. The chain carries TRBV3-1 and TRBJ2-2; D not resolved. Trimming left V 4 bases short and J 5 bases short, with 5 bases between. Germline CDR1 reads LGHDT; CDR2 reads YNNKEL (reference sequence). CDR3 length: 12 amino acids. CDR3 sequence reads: CASSPRTGELFS. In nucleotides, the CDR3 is TGTGCCAGCAGCCCAAGGACCGGGGAGCTGTTTTCT.

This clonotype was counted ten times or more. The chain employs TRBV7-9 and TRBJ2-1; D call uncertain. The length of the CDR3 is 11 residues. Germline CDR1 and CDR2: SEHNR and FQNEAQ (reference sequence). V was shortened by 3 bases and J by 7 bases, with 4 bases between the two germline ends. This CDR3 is CASSFANEQFF. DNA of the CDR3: TGTGCCAGCAGCTTCGCGAATGAGCAGTTCTTC.

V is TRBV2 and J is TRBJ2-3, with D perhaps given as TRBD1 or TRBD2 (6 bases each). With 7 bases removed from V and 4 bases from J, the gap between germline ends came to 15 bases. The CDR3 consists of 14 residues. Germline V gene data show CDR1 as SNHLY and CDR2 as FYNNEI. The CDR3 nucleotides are TGTGCCAGCAAGCCGACCGGGGGCGCAGATACGCAGTATTTT. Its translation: CASKPTGGADTQYF.

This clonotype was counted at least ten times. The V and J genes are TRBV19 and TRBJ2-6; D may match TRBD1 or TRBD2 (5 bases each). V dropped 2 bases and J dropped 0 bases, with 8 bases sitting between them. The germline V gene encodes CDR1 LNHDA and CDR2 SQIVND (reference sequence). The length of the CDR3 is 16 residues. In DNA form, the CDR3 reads TGTGCCAGTAGTATACAAGGGACCTCTGGGGCCAACGTCCTGACTTTC. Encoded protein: CASSIQGTSGANVLTF.

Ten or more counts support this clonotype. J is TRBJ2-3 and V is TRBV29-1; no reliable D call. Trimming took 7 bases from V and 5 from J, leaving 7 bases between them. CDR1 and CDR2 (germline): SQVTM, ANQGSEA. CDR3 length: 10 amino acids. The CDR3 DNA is TGCAGCGCATCTATAGATACGCAGTATTTT. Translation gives CSASIDTQYF.

Here the CDR3 reads CATSSLGNTIYF. DNA for the CDR3: TGTGCCACCAGCAGCCTTGGAAACACCATATATTTT. This chain links TRBV15 with TRBJ1-3; D gene ambiguous. In germline, CDR1 is LNHNV, CDR2 YYDKDF (reference sequence). V was shortened by 3 bases and J by 3 bases, with 3 bases between the two germline ends. The CDR3 loop spans 12 amino acids.

The CDR3 sequence is CSAGDLYNEQFF. For the CDR3, the DNA is TGCAGCGCTGGGGACTTGTACAATGAGCAGTTCTTC. This chain uses TRBV29-1 with TRBJ2-1; TRBD2 is a possible D gene (6 bases). Between the trimmed V and J ends, which lost 7 bases and 4 bases, there was a span of 11 bases. This CDR3 spans 12 amino acids. Per germline, CDR1 SQVTM and CDR2 ANQGSEA.

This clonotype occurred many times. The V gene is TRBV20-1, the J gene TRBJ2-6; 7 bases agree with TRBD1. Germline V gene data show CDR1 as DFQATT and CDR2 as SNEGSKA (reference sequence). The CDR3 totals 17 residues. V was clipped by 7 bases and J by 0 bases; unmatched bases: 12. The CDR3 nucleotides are TGCAGTGTCCAGCGCGGCAGGGGGAACTCTGGGGCCAACGTCCTGACTTTC. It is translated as CSVQRGRGNSGANVLTF.

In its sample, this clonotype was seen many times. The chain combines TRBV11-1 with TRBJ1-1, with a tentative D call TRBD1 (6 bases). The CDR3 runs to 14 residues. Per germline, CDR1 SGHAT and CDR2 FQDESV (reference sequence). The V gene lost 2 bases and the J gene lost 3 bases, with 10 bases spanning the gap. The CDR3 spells CASSLRNRDTEAFF. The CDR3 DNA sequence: TGTGCCAGCAGCTTAAGAAACAGGGACACTGAAGCTTTCTTT.